These T cell receptor beta chains were read from a single sample in a study of early T cells in non-severe SARS-CoV-2 infection. TCRdb re-called the 5' RACE reads through MiXCR, storing one row per CDR3 protein. The sample has more than 50,000 distinct CDR3 sequences; about 5.6% are singletons. The sequenced material came from whole blood. Every receptor here comes from an adult who was a healthcare worker with PCR-confirmed SARS-CoV-2 infection or an uninfected control (not recorded which). Both conserved end residues are part of each CDR3. Each record gives: D gene, clone size, J gene, V gene, CDR3 protein, CDR3 DNA. The D gene is left open where the match is weak. A clone size is listed for some rows: how often the clone was seen (once, few, many), or a class if it is expanded.

NA few TRBJ1-2 TRBV7-2 CASSLGGGLPDGYTF TGTGCCAGCAGCTTAGGAGGGGGGCTGCCTGATGGCTACACCTTC
NA many TRBJ2-4 TRBV20-1 CSASTDSDIQYF TGCAGTGCCAGCACCGACTCGGACATTCAGTACTTC
NA many TRBJ2-7 TRBV29-1 CSVGGVEQYF TGCAGCGTGGGTGGGGTCGAGCAGTACTTC
NA NA TRBJ2-5 TRBV6-5 CASSYSGPHLETQYF TGTGCCAGCAGTTACTCGGGTCCCCACCTAGAGACCCAGTACTTC
TRBD2 few TRBJ2-2 TRBV20-1 CSASSLAGGRGELFF TGCAGTGCTAGTAGTCTAGCGGGAGGCCGGGGGGAGCTGTTTTTT
NA few TRBJ2-7 TRBV13 CASSSRGRSYEQYF TGTGCCAGCAGCTCCCGGGGTAGATCCTACGAGCAGTACTTC
NA NA TRBJ2-7 TRBV3-1 CASSPIAGTHEQYF TGTGCCAGCAGCCCGATCGCCGGGACCCACGAGCAGTACTTC
NA many TRBJ2-6 TRBV19 CASSIGTPSSGANVLTF TGTGCCAGTAGTATAGGGACACCTAGCTCTGGGGCCAACGTCCTGACTTTC
NA many TRBJ1-5 TRBV5-1 CASSRGSDQPQHF TGCGCCAGCAGTCGAGGCTCAGACCAGCCCCAGCATTTT
NA NA TRBJ1-1 TRBV5-6 CASRYTANTEAFF TGTGCCAGCAGGTATACAGCTAACACTGAAGCTTTCTTT
TRBD2 many TRBJ2-1 TRBV19 CASSISGGTYNEQFF TGTGCCAGTAGTATATCGGGGGGTACCTACAATGAGCAGTTCTTC
NA many TRBJ2-7 TRBV6-5 CASSFRDRPSYEQYF TGTGCCAGCAGCTTCCGCGACAGGCCGTCCTACGAGCAGTACTTC
TRBD1 NA TRBJ2-2 TRBV11-3 CASSRDRGLTGELFF TGTGCCAGCAGCCGGGACAGGGGTCTCACCGGGGAGCTGTTTTTT
NA few TRBJ2-1 TRBV4-1 CASSQVLWEANNEQFF TGCGCCAGCAGCCAAGTTTTGTGGGAGGCCAACAATGAGCAGTTCTTC
NA many TRBJ1-1 TRBV30 CAWDIKFTEAFF TGTGCCTGGGACATTAAATTCACTGAAGCTTTCTTT
NA NA TRBJ1-1 TRBV18 CASSPKGPEAFF TGTGCCAGCTCACCAAAGGGTCCTGAAGCTTTCTTT
NA many TRBJ2-2 TRBV4-3 CASSQDWGTNTGELFF TGCGCCAGCAGCCAAGATTGGGGGACTAACACCGGGGAGCTGTTTTTT
NA many TRBJ1-5 TRBV7-9 CASSRNSNQPQHF TGTGCCAGCAGCCGAAATAGCAATCAGCCCCAGCATTTT
NA NA TRBJ2-3 TRBV27 CASSPGVAGARTDTQYF TGTGCCAGCAGCCCCGGAGTTGCGGGGGCGCGCACAGATACGCAGTATTTT
TRBD2 few TRBJ2-5 TRBV3-1 CASSRRTSAAQETQYF TGTGCCAGCAGCCGACGGACTAGCGCCGCCCAAGAGACCCAGTACTTC
NA NA TRBJ2-7 TRBV14 CASSQSGEQYF TGTGCCAGCAGCCAATCTGGCGAGCAGTACTTC
NA few TRBJ2-1 TRBV12-5 CASGLPQLGLGINEQFF TGTGCTAGTGGTTTGCCCCAGCTGGGCCTTGGGATCAATGAGCAGTTCTTC
NA NA TRBJ2-1 TRBV5-6 CASSLATGDFYNEQFF TGTGCCAGCAGCTTAGCCACAGGGGACTTCTACAATGAGCAGTTCTTC
TRBD2 few TRBJ2-1 TRBV7-2 CASSLNGGAYNEQFF TGTGCCAGCAGCTTAAACGGGGGGGCCTACAATGAGCAGTTCTTC
NA many TRBJ1-1 TRBV19 CASSLIPGGLNTEAFF TGTGCCAGTAGTCTTATCCCTGGGGGCTTGAACACTGAAGCTTTCTTT
NA few TRBJ2-3 TRBV7-9 CASSFFTDTQYF TGTGCCAGCAGCTTTTTCACAGATACGCAGTATTTT
NA few TRBJ2-1 TRBV19 CASSKYREISEQFF TGTGCCAGTAGTAAATACAGGGAGATAAGTGAGCAGTTCTTC
TRBD1 NA TRBJ1-1 TRBV30 CAWSTGDTEAFF TGTGCCTGGAGTACAGGGGACACTGAAGCTTTCTTT
NA NA TRBJ2-2 TRBV12-3/TRBV12-4 CASSLAGGLHTGELFF TGTGCCAGCAGTTTAGCGGGGGGACTTCACACCGGGGAGCTGTTTTTT
NA many TRBJ2-7 TRBV6-2/TRBV6-3 CASTSTMTGTYEQYF TGTGCCAGCACCTCAACGATGACAGGCACCTACGAGCAGTACTTC
TRBD2 few TRBJ2-7 TRBV7-2 CASSSSWGLAGVDEQYF TGTGCCAGCAGCTCTAGCTGGGGGCTAGCGGGAGTCGACGAGCAGTACTTC
NA NA TRBJ2-3 TRBV19 CASSIGPLEYF TGTGCCAGTAGTATAGGACCCTTGGAGTATTTT